Following are 13 T cell receptor beta chains from one sample sequenced in a study of T cell changes during pregnancy in multiple sclerosis. The assay was immunoSEQ multiplex PCR, and TCRdb's table has in-frame clones only and misses some. The table lists about 20,000 clones, approximately 90% of them singletons. This specimen consisted of CD8+ T cells from peripheral blood mononuclear cells, obtained in the third trimester of pregnancy. The receptors originated from a female donor in good health, enrolled as a control in a pregnancy study.

The chain couples TRBV27 to TRBJ1-2, with 11 bases fitting TRBD1. In germline, CDR1 is MNHEY, CDR2 SMNVEV (reference sequence). V shed 4 bases and J 4 bases; nucleotides not matched to a gene: 2. This CDR3 spans 14 amino acids. The CDR3 nucleotides are TGTGCCAGCAGTTGGACAGGGGGCAGCTATGGCTACACCTTC. Translated, it gives CASSWTGGSYGYTF.

The gene calls are TRBV10-2 and TRBJ2-2; 7 bases align to TRBD2. After removal of 8 bases from V and 2 bases from J, the junction contained 8 bases not matched to a gene. CDR1 is WSHSY, CDR2 SAAADI, per germline. The CDR3 has 15 amino acids. CDR3 nucleotides: TGCGCCAGCCGATGGGGGGGACTTAACACCGGGGAGCTGTTTTTT. It codes for CASRWGGLNTGELFF.

The chain couples TRBV7-8 to TRBJ2-2; no reliable D call. The CDR3 spans 12 residues. V lost 1 base to trimming and J lost 7 bases, with 4 bases between them. Germline assignment: CDR1 SGHVS and CDR2 FQNEAQ. The CDR3: CASSLVIGELFF. The CDR3 bases are TGTGCCAGCAGCTTAGTCATCGGGGAGCTGTTTTTT.

CDR3 residues: CASSQVFGSQSEQYF. In DNA form, the CDR3 reads TGCGCCAGCAGCCAAGTATTTGGTAGTCAATCCGAGCAGTACTTC. This sequence joins TRBV4-3 and TRBJ2-5; D remains unclear. The end of the DNA aligns better with TRBJ2-7, so the J call may be wrong. In germline, CDR1 is LGHNA, CDR2 YSLEER. This CDR3 region has 15 residues.

The chain is built from TRBV19 and TRBJ2-2; TRBD2 agrees at 8 bases. The trim removed 10 bases at V and 4 bases at J, leaving 8 bases unmatched. The CDR3 runs to 14 residues. Germline CDR1 is LNHDA and CDR2 is SQIVND (reference sequence). CDR3 sequence: CATGAGVITGELFF. For the CDR3, the DNA is TGTGCCACGGGAGCGGGAGTAATCACCGGGGAGCTGTTTTTT.

V usage is TRBV27 and J usage is TRBJ2-2; 7 nucleotides agree with TRBD1. In germline, CDR1 is MNHEY, CDR2 SMNVEV (reference sequence). With V trimmed by 4 bases and J by 6 bases, 5 bases remained unmatched. The CDR3 extends over 14 amino acids. CDR3 protein: CASSSTTGPGELFF. CDR3 DNA: TGTGCCAGCAGTTCCACGACAGGGCCCGGGGAGCTGTTTTTT.

The J gene is TRBJ2-7, the V gene TRBV6-5; 10 bases match TRBD2. CDR3 length: 14 residues. Germline CDR1 MNHEY, CDR2 SVGAGI. With V trimmed by 7 bases and J by 3 bases, 6 bases remained unmatched. The CDR3, as DNA: TGTGCCAGCACCCCCATAGCGGGAGGCTACGAGCAGTACTTC. This translates into CASTPIAGGYEQYF.

This chain's CDR3 is CASSLVGVAGLKTDTQYF. CDR3 DNA sequence: TGTGCCAGCAGCTTAGTAGGGGTAGCGGGATTAAAAACAGATACGCAGTATTTT. The rearrangement joins TRBV7-8 to TRBJ2-3, with 8 bases lining up with TRBD2. With 1 base clipped from V and 3 bases from J, the junction kept 12 bases outside the gene matches. The CDR3 is made up of 18 amino acids. The germline CDR1 and CDR2 sequences are SGHVS and FQNEAQ.

The rearrangement uses TRBV5-1 and TRBJ1-3; 9 bases are shared with TRBD1. The germline V gene has CDR1 SGHRS and CDR2 YFSETQ. With V trimmed by 0 bases and J by 0 bases, 7 bases remained unmatched. The CDR3 has 18 residues. This CDR3 reads CASSLGDREILSGNTIYF. CDR3 nucleotide sequence: TGCGCCAGCAGCTTGGGGGACAGGGAGATCCTCTCTGGAAACACCATATATTTT.

J is TRBJ2-7 and V is TRBV27; possibly TRBD1 for D (5 bases). The CDR3 loop spans 15 amino acids. Per the germline V gene, CDR1 is MNHEY and CDR2 is SMNVEV (reference sequence). Trimming took 2 bases from V and 2 from J, leaving 13 bases between them. The CDR3 loop reads CASSLGAGFPYEQYF. DNA for the CDR3: TGTGCCAGCAGTTTAGGGGCAGGTTTCCCCTACGAGCAGTACTTC.

The CDR3 bases are TGTGCCAGTAGCTTCCGGTACGAGCAGTACTTC. It yields the protein CASSFRYEQYF. The chain links TRBV19 to TRBJ2-7; no clear D gene. Germline CDR1 is LNHDA and CDR2 is SQIVND (reference sequence). The CDR3 has 11 amino acids. Trimming cost V 6 bases and J 4 bases, with 7 bases left between them.

The chain recombines TRBV7-9 with TRBJ2-7, with a possible D match to TRBD1 (6 bases). Germline CDR1 is SEHNR and CDR2 is FQNEAQ (reference sequence). The CDR3 is 14 residues long. Trimming took 1 base from V and 0 from J, leaving 7 bases between them. The CDR3 DNA sequence: TGTGCCAGCAGCTTAGACAGGGTCTCCTACGAGCAGTACTTC. It specifies CASSLDRVSYEQYF.

The CDR3 DNA sequence: TGCAGCGTTTTAGGGGGCCCCGGCTACACCTTC. Protein sequence: CSVLGGPGYTF. The chain employs TRBV29-1 and TRBJ1-2, with 7 bases aligning to TRBD1. Germline trimming cut 5 bases from V and 8 bases from J; bases unmatched to any gene: 5. This CDR3 has 11 amino acids. Germline values: CDR1 SQVTM, CDR2 ANQGSEA.